This T cell receptor (beta chain) appears in the sequencing data of a study of regulatory T cells in long-lasting Graves disease. According to the study, TCR beta libraries were built with iRepertoire HTBI primers and CDR3-region Arm-PCR. TCRdb re-called the multiplex PCR reads through MiXCR, storing one row per CDR3 protein. The sample carries more than 350,000 distinct CDR3 sequences, about 15% recorded once. Indicated time point: newly diagnosed GD, antithyroid drugs for less than 3 months. The TCR library was prepared using RNA isolated from PBMCs. The germline V gene encodes CDR1 MDHEN and CDR2 SYDVKM. With V trimmed by 4 bases and J by 2 bases, 7 bases remained unmatched. The CDR3 consists of 16 residues. These same records also appear under a second study, on T cells in Graves' hyperthyroidism and ophthalmopathy.

The sample in question was peripheral blood mononuclear cells (PBMCs), obtained at new diagnosis, from a patient treated with antithyroid drugs. V gene TRBV28 combines with J gene TRBJ2-5, with 10 positions matching TRBD2. The receptor was derived from a woman aged 25 to 39 with Graves disease. Written as DNA, the CDR3 is TGTGCCAGCAGTTCCCCCCTAGCGGGAGAGCAAGAGACCCAGTACTTC. It is translated as CASSSPLAGEQETQYF.